This T cell receptor beta chain was sequenced for a study of T cells in Graves' hyperthyroidism and ophthalmopathy (dated by TCRdb to between 2018 and 2020). In terms of the full investigation: Peripheral blood was collected at initial diagnosis, before any treatment. In addition, the study compared T-cell repertoires in thyroid tissue and in blood from several Graves' hyperthyroidism patients. Prospective prediction of ophthalmopathy was tested in an independent validation cohort of approximately 19 hyperthyroidism patients and around 16 patients who later progressed to ophthalmopathy. A discovery cohort of about a hundred patients, about 43 with Graves' ophthalmopathy and 57 with stable Graves' hyperthyroidism, was used to find distinguishing TCR V-J signatures. The 75 to 100 discovery patients were divided at random into training and test sets in a 7:3 ratio. According to the paper, TCR Vbeta CDR3 sequencing was carried out on more than 120 peripheral blood samples, which came from 40 to 45 ophthalmopathy, under 85 hyperthyroidism and around 17 progressor patients. After sampling, hyperthyroidism patients received methimazole starting at 30 mg daily, and ophthalmopathy patients received high-dose intravenous methylprednisolone.

The TCR beta CDR3 regions were amplified from RNA transcripts. A first-round RT-PCR of the TCR CDR3 used the HTBI primer set with the Qiagen OneStep RT-PCR kit. A second multiplex PCR round built the libraries, followed by size selection and purification. Sequencing of the libraries was done on an Illumina HiSeq2000 using paired-end 100 bp reads. Per the source publication's procedure: Raw data were processed with SOAPnuke, discarding reads with adapters, uncalled bases, mean Phred below 15, or no exact constant-primer or identifier match. COPE v1.2.5 was used to merge high-quality paired reads, and clonotypes were defined as unique nucleotide sequences. Clonotypes were aligned to IMGT TRBV, TRBD and TRBJ reference segments using MiTCR v1.1. Analysis was restricted to V-J combinations with a frequency above 0.0001, which covered roughly 99% of repertoires. A TCS score was defined as the ratio of F50 (clonal expansion) to E x V (chaos), with BLOSUM62-based TCRdist applied between CDR3 peptides within each V-J. Welch's t-statistics and random forest reduced fewer than 550 V-J features to roughly 13, which were used in a naive Bayes classifier (R e1071). In-frame beta chains were kept once TCRdb had trimmed the public reads at Q25 with fastp and called clones with MiXCR. CDR3 protein sequences are deduplicated, and each keeps its most common genes and DNA. TCRdb, not the original authors, processed these V and J calls. The sample data list under 350,000 distinct CDR3 sequences, and around 23% of these were observed just once. Over 40% of the sample is taken by the ten largest.

This clonotype was seen many times. Its binding antigen is unknown. One base away there is no much larger clone; base qualities are not given. Beyond this particular receptor, the publication reports: During validation, the model predicted progression to ophthalmopathy a median of about 6.5 months ahead of onset, with approximately 70% sensitivity and more than 72% specificity. Sample size was not statistically predetermined, and blinding of investigators to group allocation was not performed. In cross-validation, a model built on a 13 V-J signature told ophthalmopathy apart from stable hyperthyroidism with approximately 90% sensitivity and around 81% specificity, and in testing the same model reached 80%/75%. Most expanded thyroid clonotypes (frequency above 0.001) were also detected in blood, a finding suggesting that blood repertoires may reflect thyroid immune responses.

Cut back by 0 bases and 5 bases, the V and J ends lie 10 bases apart. The CDR3 starts with the cysteine, ends with the phenylalanine, and has 14 residues. Of the read, only the CDR3 DNA is kept; its 42 bases are in frame from base 1. The germline V gene gives CDR1 as SGHRS and CDR2 as YFSETQ. Graves' hyperthyroidism was defined as stable when no progression to ophthalmopathy occurred over 18 months of follow-up. The hyperthyroidism patients were between 18 and 65 years old and newly diagnosed, with a disease duration of less than 2 months. Any patient with an uncontrolled infection, another autoimmune disease, pregnancy or lactation was excluded. Diagnoses relied on clinical symptoms, serum thyroxine and TRAb, thyroid ultrasound and orbital computed tomography. PBMCs were separated from approximately 9.9 ml of fresh peripheral blood using Ficoll-Paque density gradient centrifugation. Trizol reagent was used to extract total RNA, and RNA quality was then checked on an Agilent 2100 Bioanalyzer.

The sequencing sample was made of blood. The TCR was taken from a woman in her forties or fifties with Graves' hyperthyroidism. This chain is built from TRBV5-1 and TRBJ2-3; the D gene is possibly TRBD2, with 6 bases matching. The CDR3 in this case is CASSLGLVIDTQYF. The DNA sequence reads TGCGCCAGCAGCTTGGGACTAGTTATAGATACGCAGTATTTT.